This T cell receptor (beta chain) comes out of a study of T cells in Graves' hyperthyroidism and ophthalmopathy. TCR beta CDR3 regions were amplified from RNA. First-round RT-PCR targeting the TCR CDR3 was performed with the HTBI primer set. TCRdb fed the multiplex PCR reads into MiXCR, producing one record per CDR3 protein. The sample records a few hundred thousand distinct CDR3 sequences, around 18% being singletons. A remark on this clonotype: The antigen remains undetermined.

The CDR3 consists of 16 residues. Trimming removed 4 bases from V and 0 bases from J; junction bases left unmatched: 5. Germline V gene sequence: CDR1 SGDLS, CDR2 YYNGEE. Broader study findings: Most thyroid clonotypes expanded above 0.001 appeared in blood too.

V gene TRBV9 combines with J gene TRBJ2-1; 9 bases are shared with TRBD1. The sequencing sample was made of blood. This sequence originates from a man aged 18 to 29 with Graves' ophthalmopathy. The CDR3 protein is CASSPEGQGSYNEQFF. CDR3 DNA: TGTGCCAGCAGCCCCGAGGGACAGGGCTCCTACAATGAGCAGTTCTTC.